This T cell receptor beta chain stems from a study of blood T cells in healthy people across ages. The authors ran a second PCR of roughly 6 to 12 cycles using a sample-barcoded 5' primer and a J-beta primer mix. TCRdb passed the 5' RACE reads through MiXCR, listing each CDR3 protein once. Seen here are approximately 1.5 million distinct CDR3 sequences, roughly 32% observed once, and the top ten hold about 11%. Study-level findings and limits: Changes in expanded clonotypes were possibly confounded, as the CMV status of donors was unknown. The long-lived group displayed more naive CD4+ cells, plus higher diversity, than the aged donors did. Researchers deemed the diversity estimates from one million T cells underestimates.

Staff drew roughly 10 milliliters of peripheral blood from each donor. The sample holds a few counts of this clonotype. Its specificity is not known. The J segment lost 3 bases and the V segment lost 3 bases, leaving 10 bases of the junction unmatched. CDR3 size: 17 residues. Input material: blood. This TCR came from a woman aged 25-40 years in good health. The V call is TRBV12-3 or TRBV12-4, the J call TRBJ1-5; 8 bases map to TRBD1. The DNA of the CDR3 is TGTGCCAGCAGTTTGGGGGGCAGGGGGCTCCTCAATCAGCCCCAGCATTTT. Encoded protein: CASSLGGRGLLNQPQHF.